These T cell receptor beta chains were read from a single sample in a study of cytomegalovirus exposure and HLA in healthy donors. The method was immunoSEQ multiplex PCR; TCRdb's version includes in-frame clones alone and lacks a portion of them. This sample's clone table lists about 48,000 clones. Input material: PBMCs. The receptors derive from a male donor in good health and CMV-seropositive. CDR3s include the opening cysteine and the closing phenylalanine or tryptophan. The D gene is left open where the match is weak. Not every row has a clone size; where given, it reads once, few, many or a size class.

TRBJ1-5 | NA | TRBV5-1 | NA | CASSLEEVAAENQPQHF | TGCGCCAGCAGCTTGGAAGAAGTAGCAGCTGAAAATCAGCCCCAGCATTTT
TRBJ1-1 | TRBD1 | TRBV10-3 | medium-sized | CAISESSHRGLNTEAFF | TGTGCCATCAGTGAGTCGAGCCACAGGGGATTGAACACTGAAGCTTTCTTT
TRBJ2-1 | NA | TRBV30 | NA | CAWSGAVEQFF | TGTGCCTGGAGTGGGGCTGTAGAGCAGTTCTTC
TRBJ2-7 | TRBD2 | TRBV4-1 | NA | CASSQVPSGSYEQYF | TGCGCCAGCAGCCAAGTACCTAGCGGGTCCTACGAGCAGTACTTC
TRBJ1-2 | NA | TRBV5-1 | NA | CASSPLAGAGYTF | TGCGCCAGCAGCCCTCTGGCGGGGGCAGGCTACACCTTC
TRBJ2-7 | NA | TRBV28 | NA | CASSAQGRAPYEQYF | TGTGCCAGCAGTGCCCAGGGCAGGGCCCCCTACGAGCAGTACTTC
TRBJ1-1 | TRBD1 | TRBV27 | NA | CASSSLGQAPEAFF | TGTGCCAGCAGTTCTCTAGGACAGGCTCCTGAAGCTTTCTTT
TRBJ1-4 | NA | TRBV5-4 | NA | CASSTGAGSTNEKLFF | TGTGCCAGCAGCACTGGTGCAGGCTCAACTAATGAAAAACTGTTTTTT
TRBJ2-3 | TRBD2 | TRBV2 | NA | CASSEGAGGSNTQYF | TGTGCCAGCAGTGAGGGGGCGGGGGGGTCCAATACGCAGTATTTT
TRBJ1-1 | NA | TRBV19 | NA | CASSWGPNTEAFF | TGTGCCAGTAGTTGGGGCCCCAACACTGAAGCTTTCTTT
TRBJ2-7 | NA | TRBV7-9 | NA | CASRLGAYEQYF | TGTGCCAGCAGGTTAGGGGCATACGAGCAGTACTTC
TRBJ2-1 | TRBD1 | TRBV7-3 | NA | CARMGTGVRNEQFF | TGTGCCAGGATGGGGACAGGGGTCCGGAATGAGCAGTTCTTC
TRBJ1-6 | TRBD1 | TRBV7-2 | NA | CASSLAQGGSPLHF | TGTGCCAGCAGCTTGGCACAGGGGGGCTCACCCCTCCACTTT
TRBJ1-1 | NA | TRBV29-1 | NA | CSARNTEAFF | TGCAGCGCCCGGAACACTGAAGCTTTCTTT
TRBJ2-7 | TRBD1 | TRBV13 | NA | CASSLGTGGHEQYF | TGTGCCAGCAGCTTAGGGACAGGGGGCCACGAGCAGTACTTC
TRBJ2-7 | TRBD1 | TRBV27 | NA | CASSKSLTGPSSYEQYF | TGTGCCAGCTCCAAAAGCCTGACAGGGCCTAGCTCCTACGAGCAGTACTTC
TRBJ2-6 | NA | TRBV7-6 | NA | CASSPEGSGANVLTF | TGTGCCAGCAGCCCCGAGGGTTCTGGGGCCAACGTCCTGACTTTC
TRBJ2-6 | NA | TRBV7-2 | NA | CASRGLTGANVLTF | TGTGCCAGCAGGGGCCTCACTGGGGCCAACGTCCTGACTTTC
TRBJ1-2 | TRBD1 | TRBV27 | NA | CASSSTGLGGYTF | TGTGCCAGCAGTTCGACAGGGTTAGGTGGCTACACCTTC
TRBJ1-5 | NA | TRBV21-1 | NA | CASSKPTRDRNSNQPQHF | TGTGCCAGCAGCAAACCCACCCGGGACAGAAATAGCAATCAGCCCCAGCATTTT
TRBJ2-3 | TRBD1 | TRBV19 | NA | CASSMRAGGAGTQYF | TGTGCCAGTAGTATGAGGGCAGGGGGCGCAGGTACGCAGTATTTT
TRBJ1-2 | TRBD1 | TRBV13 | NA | CASSSGQGVEEWNYGYTF | TGTGCCAGCAGCTCGGGACAGGGGGTAGAGGAGTGGAACTATGGCTACACCTTC
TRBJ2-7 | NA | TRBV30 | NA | CAWSSNWYEQYF | TGTGCCTGGAGTTCTAATTGGTACGAGCAGTACTTC